Listed below are T cell receptor beta chains from one sample, sequenced in a study of T cells after somatic rescue of genetic block. Assay: immunoSEQ multiplex PCR; the TCRdb copy retains only in-frame clones and omits some. The sample shows about 11,000 clones, over 65% of them seen only once. Sequencing was performed on peripheral blood mononuclear cells (PBMCs). These receptors were taken from a boy younger than 18. Each CDR3 is given with its conserved first and last residue. A D gene is named only where the DNA matches it firmly. Clone size appears in some rows only: once, few, many, or a class for an expanded clone.

clone_size	j_call	v_call	d_call	cdr3_aa	cdr3_nt
-	TRBJ2-3	TRBV5-6	TRBD1	CASSFGHWTGGTDTQYF	TGTGCCAGCAGCTTTGGTCATTGGACAGGGGGCACAGATACGCAGTATTTT
-	TRBJ2-1	TRBV5-5	-	CASSLLSSYNEQFF	TGTGCCAGCAGCTTGCTGAGCTCCTACAATGAGCAGTTCTTC
-	TRBJ2-5	TRBV6-6	-	CASSFTGKETQYF	TGTGCCAGCAGCTTTACAGGGAAAGAGACCCAGTACTTC
-	TRBJ1-1	TRBV30	-	CAWWWGSNTEAFF	TGTGCCTGGTGGTGGGGGTCGAACACTGAAGCTTTCTTT
once	TRBJ2-2	TRBV6-8	TRBD1	CASSYPDRLLTGELFF	TGTGCCAGCAGTTACCCGGACAGGCTCCTCACCGGGGAGCTGTTTTTT
-	TRBJ1-5	TRBV10-3	TRBD1	CAISVPGTDQPQHF	TGTGCCATCAGCGTGCCCGGGACAGATCAGCCCCAGCATTTT
-	TRBJ2-5	TRBV5-6	TRBD1	CASSFFKGAGEETQYF	TGTGCCAGCAGCTTTTTTAAGGGGGCCGGGGAAGAGACCCAGTACTTC
-	TRBJ2-3	TRBV28	-	CASSFILGGTTDTQYF	TGTGCCAGCAGTTTTATATTGGGCGGGACCACAGATACGCAGTATTTT
-	TRBJ1-2	TRBV9	-	CASSADSDAYGYTF	TGTGCCAGCAGCGCGGACAGTGACGCCTATGGCTACACCTTC
-	TRBJ1-6	TRBV11-2	TRBD1	CASSFRDRTYNSPLHF	TGTGCCAGCAGCTTCCGGGACAGGACCTATAATTCACCCCTCCACTTT
few	TRBJ2-5	TRBV4-1	-	CASTGTASETQYF	TGCGCCAGCACAGGAACTGCCAGCGAGACCCAGTACTTC
once	TRBJ2-2	TRBV12-5	TRBD2	CASGLVLAGGRNTGELFF	TGTGCTAGTGGTTTGGTCTTAGCGGGAGGACGGAACACCGGGGAGCTGTTTTTT
-	TRBJ1-2	TRBV4-1	-	CASSWGRNRKTYGYTF	TGCGCCAGCAGCTGGGGACGGAACCGAAAGACCTATGGCTACACCTTC
once	TRBJ1-5	TRBV14	-	CASSGGGNQPQHF	TGTGCCAGCAGCGGGGGGGGTAATCAGCCCCAGCATTTT
-	TRBJ2-7	TRBV7-8	-	CASSLGVAAEYEQYF	TGTGCCAGCAGCTTAGGGGTAGCTGCAGAATACGAGCAGTACTTC
-	TRBJ1-1	TRBV5-5	-	CASSLVSAGNTEAFF	TGTGCCAGCAGCTTGGTCTCAGCGGGGAACACTGAAGCTTTCTTT
-	TRBJ2-7	TRBV6-5	TRBD2	CASSYSPRAGEYYEYF	TGTGCCAGCAGTTACTCCCCTCGAGCGGGAGAATATTACGAGTACTTC
-	TRBJ2-2	TRBV11-2	TRBD2	CASSLRTSMTGELFF	TGTGCCAGCAGCTTAAGGACTAGCATGACCGGGGAGCTGTTTTTT
once	TRBJ2-1	TRBV10-3	-	CAISESADSYNEQFF	TGTGCCATCAGTGAGTCTGCAGACTCCTACAATGAGCAGTTCTTC
-	TRBJ1-5	TRBV5-1	-	CASSFSGGNQPQHF	TGCGCCAGCAGCTTCTCTGGGGGCAATCAGCCCCAGCATTTT
-	TRBJ2-7	TRBV25-1	-	CASSGQGARSEQYF	TGTGCCAGCAGTGGCCAAGGGGCGCGTAGCGAGCAGTACTTC
once	TRBJ1-1	TRBV7-3	-	CASSLKENTEAFF	TGTGCCAGCAGCTTAAAGGAGAACACTGAAGCTTTCTTT
-	TRBJ2-7	TRBV7-6	-	CASSSPGRSSSYEQYF	TGTGCCAGCAGCTCCCCCGGAAGGAGCAGCTCCTACGAGCAGTACTTC
few	TRBJ1-4	TRBV5-1	-	CASRRIQGLNEKLFF	TGCGCCAGCAGACGAATACAGGGACTTAATGAAAAACTGTTTTTT
few	TRBJ2-4	TRBV6-5	TRBD1	CASSQGAGIQYF	TGTGCCAGCTCACAGGGGGCTGGAATTCAGTACTTC
-	TRBJ2-7	TRBV6-6	-	CASKATGNEQYF	TGTGCCAGCAAAGCTACAGGGAACGAGCAGTACTTC
few	TRBJ2-2	TRBV14	TRBD2	CASSQSGLAGVHTGELFF	TGTGCCAGCAGCCAGAGTGGACTAGCGGGAGTCCACACCGGGGAGCTGTTTTTT
-	TRBJ2-7	TRBV25-1	-	CASSEVTGLYEQYF	TGTGCCAGCAGTGAAGTTACAGGACTCTACGAGCAGTACTTC
few	TRBJ1-2	TRBV29-1	TRBD1	CSVEWVTGNYGYTF	TGCAGCGTTGAATGGGTGACAGGGAACTATGGCTACACCTTC
-	TRBJ2-1	TRBV18	-	CASSRVEGTNEQFF	TGTGCCAGCTCACGGGTGGAAGGGACAAATGAGCAGTTCTTC